This TCR beta chain was captured in a study of cytomegalovirus exposure and HLA in healthy donors (dated by TCRdb to between 2016 and 2019). Context from the whole study: In an earlier analysis of some 610 of the donors, about 270 Gb of sequence data and 95 million to 130 million unique TCR beta sequences from about 179 million T cells were reported. Typing coverage varied by locus: about 629-640 donors for A, B, C, DRB1 and DQB1; approximately 560 for DQA1; approximately 610 for DPA1; approximately 470 for DPB1. In the later analysis, no new phenotypic data were used to find candidate immune exposures; instead, reliance was placed on TCR beta sequences and their occurrence across donors. Genome-wide SNP genotypes for about 65% of the roughly 670 donors were used in a later genetic analysis, which treated that subset as a discovery cohort. Both class I and class II loci were covered by HLA typing, at four-digit resolution. High-throughput TCR immunosequencing, statistical association of individual TCRs with disease status, and machine learning were combined to predict cytomegalovirus infection status. A later analysis re-analyzed previously published TCR beta repertoires from 500 to 700 donors and added high-resolution HLA genotyping to study TCR occurrence patterns. Among about 400 genotyped donors of the cohort, an average of approximately 220,000 unique TCR beta nucleotide sequences was sequenced per donor, of which about 18% were non-productive. Because of strong linkage in the cohort, five DR-DQ haplotypes were treated as single units for association and clustering. The study was designed to test whether signatures of past pathogen exposure could be identified by cataloging public T cell receptors. An earlier analysis of 587 of the donors applied high-throughput TCR beta sequencing to assess whether each TCR beta V gene segment acted as functional or pseudogenic. The T cell repertoires of around 670 subjects were profiled by immunosequencing and related to cytomegalovirus serostatus. Among the roughly 410 genotyped donors, roughly 80% belonged to the genetic ancestry cluster associated with self-reported Caucasian donors. Along with the roughly 670-subject first cohort, a separate validation cohort of over 90 different subjects was used. Every repertoire in the discovery cohort had been generated on one and the same sequencing platform. Donor age, sex, ethnicity and CMV serostatus were collected together with the repertoire data. An early release covering about 600 HLA-typed donors comprised about 310 gigabases of sequencing data and some 79 million unique TCR sequences.

What the authors observed across the whole study: Assigning TCR associations to individual alleles was difficult when HLA alleles, especially DR and DQ, strongly co-occurred. A later genetic analysis reported fewer N-insertions in productive TCRs among donors in an Asian-associated ancestry cluster than the roughly 650-donor mean. The only immune exposure information available for the cohort was CMV serostatus. Because counts were too low, more than 15 rarely observed V segments, including chromosome 9 orphons, were excluded from the earlier analysis of 587 of the donors. A further reported finding was that TCR beta sequences accurately predicted the HLA-A and HLA-B alleles for most subjects in the first cohort. Linkage disequilibrium might explain the correlated functional status among segregating V segments, but an unknown experimental factor could not be ruled out. An association between a missense DCLRE1C variant and V-gene and J-gene trimming of TCR beta chains was found in a later genetic analysis and replicated in an independent cohort. A later analysis found that most CMV-associated TCR beta chains appeared HLA-restricted, with HLA associations seemingly driven largely by CMV exposure. In a later analysis, 15,000 to 20,000 TCR beta sequences were associated with specific HLA alleles at a false discovery rate of 0.05. In a later analysis, the rate of TCR association differed among HLA loci, with DRB1 alleles having the most associated TCRs and HLA-C alleles having the fewest. Most TCR sequences were seen in very few donors, while some public TCRs were found in many individuals. Some IMGT-functional V segments, including TRBV6-2 and TRBV6-3, could not be distinguished by the 87-base-pair reads and were therefore excluded. Roughly uniform sequencing depth across donors was assumed in presence/absence analyses, although this assumption may not hold. A later analysis reported that several top co-occurrence clusters appeared linked to parvovirus B19, influenza, CMV and Epstein-Barr virus. In vitro tests confirmed that a few of the cytomegalovirus-associated TCR beta chains recognize cytomegalovirus antigens. According to the authors, the approach could potentially be generalized to other disease states and immunological phenotypes. A cluster of highly shared sequence variants was judged likely to represent a technical artifact of the sequencing pipeline. The cohort was sequenced for TCR beta chains only, and without alpha or paired-chain data the features that could be detected were limited. Because some donors lacked HLA typing at each locus, the association tests relied only on the typed subset. A later analysis found that HLA-associated TCR beta chains were more clonally expanded and had lower generation probabilities than equally common non-associated chains. The classifier was reported to diagnose cytomegalovirus status with high specificity and sensitivity in both the original and validation cohorts. In an earlier analysis of more than 500 of the donors, most TCR beta V segments appeared in productive rearrangements about 87% or about 30% of the time, broadly matching IMGT annotations. In the study, 164 TCR beta chains were listed as associated with cytomegalovirus.

As concerns this clone: Its recognized antigen is unknown. Per-nucleotide qualities are absent, and no much larger clonotype sits a single base away.

The CDR3 holds 16 amino acids from the cysteine to the phenylalanine. CDR3 DNA only is kept here, 48 bases in frame from base 1. The V and J ends are trimmed by 6 bases and 1 base, leaving 16 bases between them. Sequences LNHDA (CDR1) and SQIVND (CDR2) are obtained from the germline V gene (reference sequence). The cohort was made up of under 800 healthy bone marrow donors. Cohort members were all nominally healthy when sampled, although unrecorded immune exposures were likely present. The donor tested CMV seronegative and was one of the 352 seronegative cohort members. A peripheral blood sample was provided by each donor, and peripheral blood mononuclear cells were used for TCR beta sequencing. The Qiagen DNeasy Blood Extraction Kit was used to extract genomic DNA from the blood cell samples. Receptor amplification or capture employed the immunoSEQ multiplex PCR assay. A mixture of 60 forward primers for TCR Vbeta segments and 13 reverse primers for TCR Jbeta segments was used in the multiplex PCR. The CDR3 region of rearranged TCR beta genes was amplified from genomic DNA by a multiplex PCR assay. Amplified TCR beta libraries were sequenced as 87-base-pair reads on the Illumina HiSeq System. For the original study's pipeline: In a later analysis, tens of millions of unique TCR beta chains were counted across the 500 to 850 repertoires, and around 11 million of these chains were shared by at least two donors. A nearest-neighbor algorithm error-corrected the raw reads and collapsed the reads into unique sequences, merging closely related sequences to remove PCR and sequencing errors. CDR3 sequences were aligned to IMGT reference sequences to assign V, D and J gene segments. Each retained sequence needed at least a six-nucleotide match to both a V gene segment and a J gene segment. Rearrangements were called productive when the CDR3 lacked stop codons and stayed in frame with V and J; all others were non-productive. Following IMGT convention, CDR3 was defined as the stretch from the second conserved V-encoded cysteine to the conserved J-encoded phenylalanine. Sequences without an unambiguous match to a single V gene segment were excluded from the earlier analysis of a few hundred of the donors. An earlier analysis of almost 600 of the donors classified V segments as functional when productive rearrangements were above 56.7% and as segregating when the standard deviation between donors was above 5%. A statistical classification framework was built to diagnose cytomegalovirus status from the catalog of TCR beta chain sequences. In a later analysis, TCR nucleotide sequences were compared against IMGT/GENE-DB human TR gene sequences so that V and J genes could be assigned. A later analysis assigned CDR3 sequences and most-parsimonious VDJ recombination scenarios with the TCRdist pipeline. In a later analysis, each TCR beta chain was defined by its CDR3 amino acid sequence together with its V-gene family, and reads lacking a unique V-gene family were excluded. A later analysis removed 500 to 600 highly shared, low-generation-probability nucleotide sequences to deal with suspected cross-contamination and a sequencing artifact. In a later analysis, a clonal expansion index was calculated for each public chain from normalized within-repertoire ranks of inferred template counts. A later analysis computed generation probabilities with a VDJ recombination model fitted to out-of-frame rearrangements, and checked the results against IGoR. A later analysis scored TCR-TCR, TCR-HLA and TCR-CMV co-occurrence with hypergeometric tests, applying a repertoire-size bias correction to TCR pairs. False discovery rates were estimated in a later analysis by permuting HLA or CMV assignments 20 times. A later analysis grouped co-occurring TCRs with DBSCAN, adding TCRdist sequence similarity when clustering within HLA-allele-positive subsets. Repertoires with fewer than 30,000 or more than 120,000 public chains were left out of co-occurrence clustering, as were five repertoires with anomalous nucleotide sharing. In its TCRdb copy, this immuneACCESS table keeps in-frame sequences only and misses some clones. Where compared with another copy, unresolved V genes explain less than half of these, and the others have no known cause. V, J and clone size reflect that table, while D and trimming were determined from the DNA. For this sample there are some 150,000 clones; 75% to 80% appear just once. The top ten constitute 0.66% of the sample.

The sequenced material came from PBMCs. The sequence was obtained from a male donor in good health and CMV-seronegative. The chain joins TRBV19 to TRBJ1-3; a tentative D call is TRBD1 (6 bases match). The CDR3 protein sequence reads: CASSETGIHSGNTIYF. The DNA sequence is TGTGCCAGTAGCGAAACAGGGATTCATTCTGGAAACACCATATATTTT.